One and the same sample provided the 14 T cell receptor beta chains below, sequenced in a study of T cells expressing NK-cell markers (dated by TCRdb to 2020 to 2021). Library prep was done by 5' RACE. The sequencer listed for this sample is Illumina HiSeq 2000. After the reads were reprocessed by TCRdb, one entry was made per CDR3 protein sequence, with no DNA. The sample's table covers some 600,000 distinct CDR3 sequences. The leading ten clones occupy approximately 4% of the sample. Sample: blood T cells: a sorted CD56 or NKG2C T cell subset, CD4+ or CD8+ T cells, or bulk PBMC T cells (not recorded which). The receptors come from a man in his late teens or twenties in good health. Donor details come from another sample of the same person, matched by shared clones.

The chain uses TRBV11-3 and TRBJ1-1; without DNA, the TCRdb call of TRBD1 cannot be checked. The CDR3 contains 13 residues. Germline V gene lookup returns CDR1 SGHNT and CDR2 YENEEA. CDR3 sequence: CASSKGRSTEAFF.

This chain joins TRBV5-5 and TRBJ2-2; TCRdb proposes TRBD1, but this gene call is untestable without DNA. The CDR3 has 15 amino acids. Germline-derived CDR1 and CDR2 are SGHKS and YYEKEE (reference sequence). CDR3: CASSRAVANTGELFF.

The chain carries TRBV13 and TRBJ2-5. The CDR3 is 13 residues long. Germline V gene data show CDR1 as PRHDT and CDR2 as FYEKMQ (reference sequence). CDR3 region: CASSLILQETQYF.

The chain uses TRBV28 and TRBJ2-5. This CDR3 has 11 residues. From germline, CDR1 is MDHEN and CDR2 SYDVKM. The CDR3 loop is CASANQETQYF.

The CDR3 reads CASRESGKGETQYF. V is TRBV6-2 or TRBV6-3 and J is TRBJ2-5; the TCRdb D gene call, TRBD2, has no DNA to confirm it. This CDR3 spans 14 amino acids. CDR1 and CDR2 (germline): MNHEY, SVGEGT.

The chain has TRBV6-1 and TRBJ1-3. This CDR3 contains 16 residues. Germline V gene lookup returns CDR1 MNHNS and CDR2 SASEGT. The CDR3 protein is CASSEAAALVGNTIYF.

The rearrangement links TRBV20-1 to TRBJ2-1. The CDR3 totals 11 residues. CDR1 and CDR2 from the germline V gene are DFQATT and SNEGSKA (reference sequence). CDR3 in amino acids: CSARLTTKQFF.

This chain connects TRBV7-9 to TRBJ2-7; the D gene TCRdb calls, TRBD2, cannot be checked with no DNA. CDR1 is SEHNR and CDR2 is FQNEAQ in the germline V gene (reference sequence). This CDR3 has 17 residues. CDR3 sequence reads: CASSLEGLVVLDPEQYF.

The V and J genes are TRBV12-3 or TRBV12-4 and TRBJ2-1; with no DNA, the TCRdb D assignment of TRBD1 cannot be verified. The CDR3 length is 14 residues. The CDR3 protein is CASSSPPGNNEQFF.

The chain combines TRBV29-1 with TRBJ2-2; TCRdb names TRBD1, which stays unverified in the absence of DNA. CDR1 SQVTM and CDR2 ANQGSEA come from the germline V gene. There are 16 residues in the CDR3. Here the CDR3 reads CSVVMPGRRNTGELFF.

The rearrangement joins TRBV7-9 to TRBJ2-1; without DNA, the TCRdb call of TRBD2 cannot be checked. Germline V gene lookup returns CDR1 SEHNR and CDR2 FQNEAQ (reference sequence). The CDR3 length is 16 residues. CDR3 in amino acids: CASSLSRLALYNEQFF.

The V and J genes are TRBV29-1 and TRBJ2-1; the TCRdb call, TRBD2, lacks DNA for checking. Germline CDR1 is SQVTM and CDR2 is ANQGSEA. The CDR3 runs 11 residues. This CDR3 reads CSGGRAHEQFF.

The J gene is TRBJ2-3, the V gene TRBV5-1; no DNA is available, so the TRBD1 call from TCRdb remains unchecked. Germline CDR1 reads SGHRS; CDR2 reads YFSETQ. The CDR3 runs to 14 residues. CDR3 in amino acids: CASSSGQASDTQYF. Full variable domain (outside the CDR3, taken from reference TRBV5-1 and TRBJ2-3): KAGVTQTPRYLIKTRGQQVTLSCSPISGHRSVSWYQQTPGQGLQFLFEYFSETQRNKGNFPGRFSGRQFSNSRSEMNVSTLELGDSALYLCASSSGQASDTQYFGPGTRLTVL.

This sequence joins TRBV15 and TRBJ2-1; TCRdb designates TRBD1, a call that cannot be tested without DNA. Per germline, CDR1 LNHNV and CDR2 YYDKDF (reference sequence). CDR3 length equals 17 residues. CDR3 protein: CATSTDRLEAPRNEQFF.